This TCR beta chain was identified in a study of T cell responses to AZD1222 COVID-19 vaccine. Measured with immunoSEQ multiplex PCR; TCRdb has only the in-frame clones, and not every one. The sample has more than 85,000 clones; 88% are singletons. Germline V gene lookup returns CDR1 SGHDT and CDR2 YYEEEE. This CDR3 is built from 15 residues. The V and J ends lost 4 bases and 0 bases respectively, with 13 bases between them. The chain carries TRBV5-6 and TRBJ2-5; a possible D gene is TRBD1 (6 bases). Sequencing was performed on peripheral blood, taken on day 0 of AZD1222 vaccination. The receptor comes from an adult in good health. CDR3 residues: CASSPRGMYQETQYF. CDR3 DNA: TGTGCCAGCAGCCCGAGGGGGATGTACCAAGAGACCCAGTACTTC.